Presented here are 20 T cell receptor beta chains from one specimen sequenced in a study of cytomegalovirus exposure and HLA in healthy donors. PCR primers comprised 60 Vbeta and 13 Jbeta primers. Libraries were prepared by immunoSEQ multiplex PCR; TCRdb keeps only in-frame clonotypes and omits some of them. The sample has some 210,000 clones, approximately 83% seen once. The sequenced sample was PBMCs. These receptors came from a woman aged 45 to 65 in good health and CMV-seropositive.

The V call is TRBV7-6, the J call TRBJ1-4, with D unclear. The germline gives CDR1 SGHVS, CDR2 FNYEAQ. This CDR3 has 17 amino acids. The V and J ends lost 0 bases and 3 bases respectively, with 14 bases between them. CDR3: CASSLAHIGSANEKLFF. Written as DNA, the CDR3 is TGTGCCAGCAGCTTAGCACATATCGGGAGTGCTAATGAAAAACTGTTTTTT. Variable domain in full (rest from reference TRBV7-6 and TRBJ1-4): GAGVSQSPRYKVTKRGQDVALRCDPISGHVSLYWYRQALGQGPEFLTYFNYEAQQDKSGLPNDRFSAERPEGSISTLTIQRTEQRDSAMYRCASSLAHIGSANEKLFFGSGTQLSVL.

The gene calls are TRBV5-5 and TRBJ2-1; 14 bases fit TRBD2. V gave up 5 bases and J gave up 9 bases; unmatched junction bases: 7. The CDR3 covers 15 residues. Germline-derived CDR1 and CDR2 are SGHKS and YYEKEE (reference sequence). The CDR3 DNA sequence: TGTGCCAGCAGAAGGACTAGCGGGGGGTTTAGTGAGCAGTTCTTC. Translating it yields CASRRTSGGFSEQFF.

The CDR3 reads CASGGGGAGDTQYF. The CDR3 DNA follows: TGTGCCAGCGGTGGCGGGGGGGCTGGGGATACGCAGTATTTT. The rearrangement joins TRBV7-2 to TRBJ2-3; 9 nucleotides match TRBD2. The CDR3 covers 14 residues. The junction had 9 bases not matched to a gene; V was cut back by 8 bases and J by 6 bases. Per germline, CDR1 SGHTA and CDR2 FQGNSA.

This clone was seen a handful of times. The J gene is TRBJ2-6, the V gene TRBV6-5; maybe TRBD2 (5 bases). The V gene's germline CDR1 is MNHEY and CDR2 SVGAGI. The CDR3 is 15 amino acids. Trimming took 10 bases from V and 6 from J, leaving 19 bases between them. CDR3 amino acids: CATLDRMLTANVLTF. In DNA form, the CDR3 reads TGTGCCACACTAGACCGCATGTTGACGGCCAACGTCCTGACTTTC.

This chain links TRBV6-4 with TRBJ1-6; D may be TRBD1 (6 bases). Germline V gene data show CDR1 as MRHNA and CDR2 as SNTAGT. This CDR3 is 15 amino acids long. The ends were cut back, 4 bases at V and 7 bases at J, with 14 bases in the middle. As DNA, the CDR3 is TGTGCCAGCAGTGCGGTCGGGGGGCGAAATTCACCCCTCCACTTT. It yields the protein CASSAVGGRNSPLHF.

V gene TRBV27 combines with J gene TRBJ1-1, with TRBD1 matching 8 bases. V lost 4 bases to trimming and J lost 5 bases; unmatched junction nucleotides: 12. Germline CDR1 is MNHEY and CDR2 is SMNVEV (reference sequence). The CDR3 sequence is 16 residues long. CDR3 coding DNA: TGTGCCAGCAGTTCCCTTGAACAGGGGGTTAGGACTGAAGCTTTCTTT. It specifies CASSSLEQGVRTEAFF.

The chain couples TRBV28 to TRBJ2-7; possibly TRBD1 for D (5 bases). The CDR3 is made up of 17 amino acids. V was shortened by 6 bases and J by 2 bases, with 23 bases between the two germline ends. Per the germline V gene, CDR1 is MDHEN and CDR2 is SYDVKM. The CDR3 loop is CASSPDRGRAFAYEQYF. Here the CDR3 DNA reads TGTGCCAGCAGCCCCGACCGAGGCAGGGCCTTCGCCTACGAGCAGTACTTC.

This clone was observed once. DNA of the CDR3: TGTGCCAGCAGCGGGACAGGGGTCTATGGCTACACCTTC. It is translated as CASSGTGVYGYTF. This rearrangement joins TRBV5-5 to TRBJ1-2, with TRBD1 matching over 10 bases. The CDR3 totals 13 residues. V lost 4 bases, J lost 4 bases, and 1 base stayed unmatched. Germline V gene lookup returns CDR1 SGHKS and CDR2 YYEKEE (reference sequence).

The chain uses TRBV19 and TRBJ2-3, with TRBD2 as a possible D gene (7 bases). Germline V CDR1 and CDR2: LNHDA, SQIVND (reference sequence). V lost 1 base, J lost 6 bases, and 14 bases lay in between. The CDR3 extends over 15 amino acids. The CDR3 sequence: CASSIVAGAGDTQYF. CDR3 in DNA: TGTGCCAGTAGTATAGTGGCGGGGGCGGGGGATACGCAGTATTTT.

V usage is TRBV6-5 and J usage is TRBJ1-3; no clear D. Germline V CDR1 and CDR2: MNHEY, SVGAGI. This CDR3 has 13 residues. The ends were cut back, 6 bases at V and 4 bases at J, with 10 bases in the middle. For the CDR3, the DNA is TGTGCCAGCAGACCACCGGGGGGAAACACCATATATTTT. Translated, it gives CASRPPGGNTIYF.

In its sample, this clone was seen a few times. The V and J genes are TRBV7-9 and TRBJ1-5, with 9 positions matching TRBD1. The CDR3 contains 14 residues. J gave up 4 bases and V 4 bases, and 2 bases lay outside the gene matches. From germline, CDR1 is SEHNR and CDR2 FQNEAQ (reference sequence). For the CDR3, the DNA is TGTGCCAGCAGCTCCGACAGGGGGAATCAGCCCCAGCATTTT. Residues: CASSSDRGNQPQHF.

The chain has TRBV5-1 and TRBJ2-5; 8 positions agree with TRBD1. Germline V gives CDR1 SGHRS, CDR2 YFSETQ. V was pared by 7 bases and J by 5 bases, with 13 bases of the junction left unmatched. The CDR3 consists of 15 residues. The DNA of the CDR3 is TGCGCCAGCTCATTCTCAACAGGGGGTGGGGAGACCCAGTACTTC. It codes for CASSFSTGGGETQYF.

CDR3 DNA: TGTGCCAGCAGTGACGGGACACGTGGCAATCAGCCCCAGCATTTT. Its translation: CASSDGTRGNQPQHF. The chain joins TRBV6-6 to TRBJ1-5; D is perhaps TRBD1 (6 bases). The CDR3 runs 15 residues. Per the germline V gene, CDR1 is MNHNY and CDR2 is SVGAGI (reference sequence). Trimming shortened V by 5 bases and J by 2 bases, and 13 bases separated the two germline ends.

In regard to this clone: One end of the junction does not line up with germline, which may come from a read error. In the same sample, other DNA sequences code for this CDR3. The genes are TRBV6-5 and TRBJ2-5; D may be TRBD2 (5 bases). In germline, CDR1 is MNHEY, CDR2 SVGAGI. The CDR3 loop spans 14 amino acids. Here the CDR3 reads CASSRESGQETQYF. The CDR3 bases are TGTGCTAGCAGCCGTGAAAGCGGCCAAGAGACCCAGTACTTC.

The V call is TRBV18, the J call TRBJ1-1; TRBD1 matches 7 bases. The J segment lost 3 bases and the V segment lost 2 bases, leaving 3 bases of the junction unmatched. Germline V gene lookup returns CDR1 KGHSH and CDR2 LQKENI. There are 14 residues in the CDR3. The CDR3 nucleotides are TGTGCCAGCTCACCAACAGGGGACTACACTGAAGCTTTCTTT. This encodes CASSPTGDYTEAFF. The full variable domain, in which reference TRBV18 and TRBJ1-1 provide the parts outside the CDR3, is NAGVMQNPRHLVRRRGQEARLRCSPMKGHSHVYWYRQLPEEGLKFMVYLQKENIIDESGMPKERFSAEFPKEGPSILRIQQVVRGDSAAYFCASSPTGDYTEAFFGQGTRLTVV.

The chain joins TRBV5-8 to TRBJ1-1; 8 bases match TRBD1. The trim removed 4 bases at V and 6 bases at J, leaving 8 bases unmatched. This CDR3 is 14 amino acids long. CDR1 is SGHTS, CDR2 YDEGEE, per germline. The CDR3 region is CASSQLTGAPEAFF. Written as DNA, the CDR3 is TGTGCCAGCAGCCAACTGACAGGGGCACCTGAAGCTTTCTTT.

CDR3 region: CASSSGLAGGGEQFF. The CDR3 bases are TGTGCCAGCAGCTCCGGACTAGCGGGGGGCGGTGAGCAGTTCTTC. The chain links TRBV7-9 to TRBJ2-1, with 14 nucleotides matching TRBD2. The CDR3 has 15 residues. CDR1 and CDR2 (germline): SEHNR, FQNEAQ (reference sequence). J lost 9 bases, V lost 4 bases, and 5 bases had no gene match.

The chain couples TRBV7-3 to TRBJ1-1, with D hard to call. From germline, CDR1 is SGHTA and CDR2 FQGTGA. Between the trimmed V and J ends, which lost 5 bases and 9 bases, there was a span of 25 bases. The CDR3 contains 16 residues. The CDR3 DNA is TGTGCCAGCAGCCCCTACCCCCTAGTTGGAAACCCCCAAGCTTTCTTT. Encoded protein: CASSPYPLVGNPQAFF.

This clone came up once. The gene calls are TRBV6-1 and TRBJ1-2; TRBD1 matches at 8 bases. Germline lookup yields CDR1 MNHNS and CDR2 SASEGT. V lost 6 bases, J lost 1 base, and 7 bases stayed unmatched. The CDR3 is made up of 15 amino acids. This chain's CDR3 is CASRATGGYNYGYTF. The DNA of the CDR3 is TGTGCCAGCAGGGCCACAGGGGGGTATAACTATGGCTACACCTTC.

V is TRBV30 and J is TRBJ1-2; weak D call: TRBD1 (6 bases). V was clipped by 3 bases and J by 6 bases, with 14 bases between them. CDR3 length equals 13 residues. From germline, CDR1 is GTSNPN and CDR2 SVGIG (reference sequence). CDR3 residues: CAWSNRDTHGYTF. Here the CDR3 DNA reads TGTGCCTGGAGCAACCGGGACACCCATGGCTACACCTTC.